This entry lists 4 T cell receptor beta chains sequenced from one sample in a study of T cells and copy number aberrations in small-cell lung cancer. Repertoires were generated with immunoSEQ multiplex PCR, while TCRdb's copy carries only in-frame clones and drops some. The sample records about 2,500 clones, over 75% being singletons. Sequenced input: normal tissue next to the tumor. The receptors come from a man between 60 and 70 years old with small cell lung cancer.

The chain recombines TRBV7-9 with TRBJ1-2; 7 nucleotides match TRBD1. V lost 5 bases and J lost 5; bases outside the gene matches: 5. Germline lookup yields CDR1 SEHNR and CDR2 FQNEAQ (reference sequence). The CDR3 length is 13 residues. The CDR3 nucleotides read TGTGCCAGCAGCCCCGGGACAGATTATGGCTACACCTTC. Protein product: CASSPGTDYGYTF.

The V call is TRBV18, the J call TRBJ2-5; perhaps TRBD2 as D (5 bases). V lost 4 bases, J lost 2 bases, and 8 bases lay in between. Germline values: CDR1 KGHSH, CDR2 LQKENI. This CDR3 contains 13 residues. The CDR3 region has the DNA TGTGCCAGCTCACGAGGACTTCAAGAGACCCAGTACTTC. Translation gives CASSRGLQETQYF. Complete variable domain (other parts from reference TRBV18 and TRBJ2-5): NAGVMQNPRHLVRRRGQEARLRCSPMKGHSHVYWYRQLPEEGLKFMVYLQKENIIDESGMPKERFSAEFPKEGPSILRIQQVVRGDSAAYFCASSRGLQETQYFGPGTRLLVL.

The chain links TRBV27 to TRBJ2-7, with TRBD2 as a possible D gene (5 bases). The germline V and J ends were trimmed by 2 bases and 3 bases, with 8 bases remaining between them. The CDR3 has 13 amino acids. Per the germline V gene, CDR1 is MNHEY and CDR2 is SMNVEV (reference sequence). The CDR3 loop reads CASSLNEGYEQYF. The CDR3 nucleotides read TGTGCCAGCAGTTTAAATGAGGGCTACGAGCAGTACTTC.

Concerning this clone itself: This may be a read error, as it is one base from a much larger clone. The sample carries other DNA sequences with the same CDR3. This chain uses TRBV27 with TRBJ1-1; D ambiguous. V was pared by 5 bases and J by 1 base, with 8 bases between. CDR1 is MNHEY and CDR2 is SMNVEV in the germline V gene (reference sequence). This CDR3 is built from 13 residues. This chain's CDR3 is CASSPGTNTEAFF. The CDR3 coding sequence is TGTGCCAGCAGTCCTGGTACGAACACTGAAGCTTTCTTT.